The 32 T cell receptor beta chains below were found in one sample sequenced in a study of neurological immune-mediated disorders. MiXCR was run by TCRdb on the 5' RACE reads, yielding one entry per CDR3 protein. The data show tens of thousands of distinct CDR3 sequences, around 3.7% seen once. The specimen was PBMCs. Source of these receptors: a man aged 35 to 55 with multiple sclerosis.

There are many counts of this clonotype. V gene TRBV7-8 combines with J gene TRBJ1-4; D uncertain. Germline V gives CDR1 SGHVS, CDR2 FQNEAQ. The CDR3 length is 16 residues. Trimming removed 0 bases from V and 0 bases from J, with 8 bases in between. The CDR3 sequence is CASSLALPATNEKLFF. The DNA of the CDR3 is TGTGCCAGCAGCTTAGCGCTTCCGGCAACTAATGAAAAACTGTTTTTT.

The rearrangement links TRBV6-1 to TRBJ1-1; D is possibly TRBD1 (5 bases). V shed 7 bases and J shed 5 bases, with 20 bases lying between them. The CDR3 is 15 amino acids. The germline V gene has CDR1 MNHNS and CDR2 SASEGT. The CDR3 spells CASKTVVYGGTEAFF. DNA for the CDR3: TGTGCCAGCAAGACGGTCGTCTACGGGGGGACTGAAGCTTTCTTT.

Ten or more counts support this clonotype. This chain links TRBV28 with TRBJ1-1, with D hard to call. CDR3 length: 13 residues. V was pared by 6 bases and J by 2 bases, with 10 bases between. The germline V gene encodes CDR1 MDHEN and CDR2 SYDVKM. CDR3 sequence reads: CASSSRGNTEAFF. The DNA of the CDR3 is TGTGCCAGCAGCTCCCGGGGTAACACTGAAGCTTTCTTT.

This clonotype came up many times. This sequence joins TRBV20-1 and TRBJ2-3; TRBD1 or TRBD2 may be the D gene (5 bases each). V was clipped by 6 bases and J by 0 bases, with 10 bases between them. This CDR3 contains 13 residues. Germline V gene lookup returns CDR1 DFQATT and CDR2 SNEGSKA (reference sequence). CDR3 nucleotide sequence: TGCAGTGCGCCGGGACCTAGCACAGATACGCAGTATTTT. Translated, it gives CSAPGPSTDTQYF.

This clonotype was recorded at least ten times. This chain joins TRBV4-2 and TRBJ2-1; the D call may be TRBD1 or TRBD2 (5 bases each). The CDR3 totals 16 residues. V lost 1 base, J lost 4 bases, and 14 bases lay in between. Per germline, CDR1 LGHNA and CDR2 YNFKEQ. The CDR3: CASSQVVGTSYNEQFF. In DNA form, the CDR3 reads TGTGCCAGCAGCCAAGTCGTCGGGACCTCGTACAATGAGCAGTTCTTC.

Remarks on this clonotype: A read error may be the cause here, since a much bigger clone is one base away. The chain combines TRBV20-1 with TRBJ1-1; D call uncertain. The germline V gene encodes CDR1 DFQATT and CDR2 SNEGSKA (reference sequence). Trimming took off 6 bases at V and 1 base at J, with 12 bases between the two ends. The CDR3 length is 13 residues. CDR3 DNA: TGCAGTGCGAGCACCAAAAAGAACACTGAAGCTTTCTTT. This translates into CSASTKKNTEAFF.

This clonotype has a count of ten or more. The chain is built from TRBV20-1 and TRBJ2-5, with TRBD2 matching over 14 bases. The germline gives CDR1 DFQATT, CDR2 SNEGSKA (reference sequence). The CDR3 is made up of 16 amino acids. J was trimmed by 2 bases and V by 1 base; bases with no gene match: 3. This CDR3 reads CSARGLAGGRQETQYF. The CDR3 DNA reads TGCAGTGCTAGAGGACTAGCGGGGGGGCGACAAGAGACCCAGTACTTC.

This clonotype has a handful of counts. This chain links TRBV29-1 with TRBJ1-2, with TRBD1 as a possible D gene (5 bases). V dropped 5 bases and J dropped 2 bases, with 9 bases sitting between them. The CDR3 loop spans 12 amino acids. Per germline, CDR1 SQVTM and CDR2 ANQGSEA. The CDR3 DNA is TGCAGCGTTTTCCGGGGGAACTATGGCTACACCTTC. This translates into CSVFRGNYGYTF.

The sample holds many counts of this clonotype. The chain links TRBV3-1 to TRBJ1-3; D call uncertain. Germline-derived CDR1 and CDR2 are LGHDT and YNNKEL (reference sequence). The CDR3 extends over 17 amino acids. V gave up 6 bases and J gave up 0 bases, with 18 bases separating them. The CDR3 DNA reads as TGTGCCAGCAGTCCCCTGGGAGGGCGGTCCTCTGGAAACACCATATATTTT. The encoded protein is CASSPLGGRSSGNTIYF.

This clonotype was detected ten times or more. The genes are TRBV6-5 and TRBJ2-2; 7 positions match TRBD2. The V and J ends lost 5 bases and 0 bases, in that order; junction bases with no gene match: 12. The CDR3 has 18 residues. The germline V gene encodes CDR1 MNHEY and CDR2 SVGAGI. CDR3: CASSSSPGGNTNTGELFF. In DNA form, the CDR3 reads TGTGCCAGCAGTAGCTCTCCGGGAGGTAACACGAACACCGGGGAGCTGTTTTTT.

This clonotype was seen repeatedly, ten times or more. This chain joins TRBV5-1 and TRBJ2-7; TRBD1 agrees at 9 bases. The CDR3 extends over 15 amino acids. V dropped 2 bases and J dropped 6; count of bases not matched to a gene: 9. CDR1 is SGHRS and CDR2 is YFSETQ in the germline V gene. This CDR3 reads CASSFVYRGRSEQYF. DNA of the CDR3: TGCGCCAGCAGCTTCGTTTACAGGGGGCGTTCCGAGCAGTACTTC.

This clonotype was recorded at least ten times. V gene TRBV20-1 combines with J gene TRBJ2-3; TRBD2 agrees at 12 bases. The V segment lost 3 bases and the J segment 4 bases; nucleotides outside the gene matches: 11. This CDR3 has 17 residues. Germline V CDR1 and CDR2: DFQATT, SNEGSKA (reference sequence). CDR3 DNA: TGCAGTGCTAGCTTCGAGACTAGCGGGAGATTTGCAGATACGCAGTATTTT. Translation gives CSASFETSGRFADTQYF.

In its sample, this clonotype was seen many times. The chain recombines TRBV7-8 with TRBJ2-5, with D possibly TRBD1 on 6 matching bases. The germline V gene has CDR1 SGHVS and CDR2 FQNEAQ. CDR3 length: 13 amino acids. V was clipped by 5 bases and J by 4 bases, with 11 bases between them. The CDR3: CASSIGGRETQYF. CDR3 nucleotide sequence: TGTGCCAGCAGCATAGGGGGTCGAGAGACCCAGTACTTC.

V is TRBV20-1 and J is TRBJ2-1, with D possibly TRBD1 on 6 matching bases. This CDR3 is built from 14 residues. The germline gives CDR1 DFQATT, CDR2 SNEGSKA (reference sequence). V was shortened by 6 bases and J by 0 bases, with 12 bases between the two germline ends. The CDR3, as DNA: TGCAGTGCCCACGACAGGAGCTCCTACAATGAGCAGTTCTTC. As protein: CSAHDRSSYNEQFF.

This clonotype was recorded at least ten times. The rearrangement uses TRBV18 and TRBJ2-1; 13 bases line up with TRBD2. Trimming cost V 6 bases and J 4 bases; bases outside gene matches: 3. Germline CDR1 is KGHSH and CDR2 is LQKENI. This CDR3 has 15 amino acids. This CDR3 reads CASSRTSGSYNEQFF. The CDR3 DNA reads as TGTGCCAGCTCCCGGACTAGCGGGAGTTACAATGAGCAGTTCTTC.

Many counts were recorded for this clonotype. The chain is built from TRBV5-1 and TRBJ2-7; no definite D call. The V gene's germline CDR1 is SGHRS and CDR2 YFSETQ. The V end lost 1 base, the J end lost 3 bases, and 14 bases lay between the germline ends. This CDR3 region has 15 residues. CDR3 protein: CASSLSPDVYYEQYF. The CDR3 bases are TGCGCCAGCAGCTTGTCCCCCGACGTATACTACGAGCAGTACTTC.

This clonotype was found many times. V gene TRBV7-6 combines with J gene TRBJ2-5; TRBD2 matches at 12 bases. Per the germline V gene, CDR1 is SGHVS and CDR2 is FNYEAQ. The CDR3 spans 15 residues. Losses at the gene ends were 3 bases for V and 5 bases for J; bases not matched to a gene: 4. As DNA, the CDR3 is TGTGCCAGCAGCTTCCTAGCGGGAGGGGTGGAGACCCAGTACTTC. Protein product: CASSFLAGGVETQYF.

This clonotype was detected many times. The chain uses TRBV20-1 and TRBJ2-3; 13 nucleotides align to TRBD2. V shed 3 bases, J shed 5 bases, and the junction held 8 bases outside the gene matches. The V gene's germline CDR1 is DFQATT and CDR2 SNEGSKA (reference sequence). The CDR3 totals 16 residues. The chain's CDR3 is CSASLRLAGGLDTQYF. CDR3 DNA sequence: TGCAGTGCTAGTCTCAGACTAGCGGGGGGCCTAGATACGCAGTATTTT.

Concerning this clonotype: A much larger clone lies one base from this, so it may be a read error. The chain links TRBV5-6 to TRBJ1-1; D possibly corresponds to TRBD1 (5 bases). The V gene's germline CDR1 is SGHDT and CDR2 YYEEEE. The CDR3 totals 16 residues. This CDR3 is CASSLPGLQMNTGAFF. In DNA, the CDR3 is TGTGCCAGCAGCTTACCGGGACTGCAAATGAACACTGGAGCTTTCTTT.

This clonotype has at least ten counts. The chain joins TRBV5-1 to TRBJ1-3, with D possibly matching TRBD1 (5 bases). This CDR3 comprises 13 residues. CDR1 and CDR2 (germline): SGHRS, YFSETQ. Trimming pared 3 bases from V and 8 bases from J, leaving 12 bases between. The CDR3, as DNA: TGCGCCAGCAGCTCCGACTGGGGACACACCATATATTTT. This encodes CASSSDWGHTIYF. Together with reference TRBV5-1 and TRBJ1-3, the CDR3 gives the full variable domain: KAGVTQTPRYLIKTRGQQVTLSCSPISGHRSVSWYQQTPGQGLQFLFEYFSETQRNKGNFPGRFSGRQFSNSRSEMNVSTLELGDSALYLCASSSDWGHTIYFGEGSWLTVV.

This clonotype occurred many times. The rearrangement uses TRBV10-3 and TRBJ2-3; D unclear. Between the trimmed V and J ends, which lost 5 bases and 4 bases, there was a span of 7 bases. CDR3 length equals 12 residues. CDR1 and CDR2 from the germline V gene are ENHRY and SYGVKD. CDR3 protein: CAISQEPDTQYF. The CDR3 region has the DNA TGTGCCATCAGTCAGGAACCAGATACGCAGTATTTT.

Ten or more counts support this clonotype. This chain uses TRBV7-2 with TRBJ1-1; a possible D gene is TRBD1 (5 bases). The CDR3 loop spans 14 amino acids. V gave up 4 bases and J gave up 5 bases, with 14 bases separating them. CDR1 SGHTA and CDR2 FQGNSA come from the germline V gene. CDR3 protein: CASSWGGTQTEAFF. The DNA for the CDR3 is TGTGCCAGCAGCTGGGGCGGGACCCAAACTGAAGCTTTCTTT.

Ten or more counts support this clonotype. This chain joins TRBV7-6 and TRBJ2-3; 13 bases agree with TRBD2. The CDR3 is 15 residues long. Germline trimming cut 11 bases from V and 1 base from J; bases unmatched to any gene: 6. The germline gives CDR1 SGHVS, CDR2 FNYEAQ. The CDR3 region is CAGGLAGPGTDTQYF. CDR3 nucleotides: TGTGCCGGGGGACTAGCGGGGCCCGGCACAGATACGCAGTATTTT.

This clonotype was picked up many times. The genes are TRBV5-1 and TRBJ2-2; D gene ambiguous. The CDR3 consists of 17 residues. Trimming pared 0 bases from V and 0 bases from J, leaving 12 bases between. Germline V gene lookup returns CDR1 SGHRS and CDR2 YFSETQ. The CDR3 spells CASSLGFGGSNTGELFF. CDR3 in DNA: TGCGCCAGCAGCTTGGGATTTGGCGGTTCGAACACCGGGGAGCTGTTTTTT.

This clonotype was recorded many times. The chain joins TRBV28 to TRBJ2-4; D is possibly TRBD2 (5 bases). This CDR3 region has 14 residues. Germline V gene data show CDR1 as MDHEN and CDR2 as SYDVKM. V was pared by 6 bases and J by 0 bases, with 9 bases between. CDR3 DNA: TGTGCCAGCAGCCCGGGGATAGCCAAAAACATTCAGTACTTC. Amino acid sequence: CASSPGIAKNIQYF.

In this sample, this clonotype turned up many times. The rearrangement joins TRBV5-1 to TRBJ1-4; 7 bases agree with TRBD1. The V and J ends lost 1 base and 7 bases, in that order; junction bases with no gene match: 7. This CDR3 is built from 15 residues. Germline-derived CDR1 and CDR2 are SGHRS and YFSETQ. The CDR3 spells CASSLMGTDGEKLFF. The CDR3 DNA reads TGCGCCAGCAGCTTGATGGGGACAGATGGTGAAAAACTGTTTTTT.

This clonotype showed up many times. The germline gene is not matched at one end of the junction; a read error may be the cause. CDR3 residues: CASSEWGYLF. The CDR3 bases are TGTGCCAGCAGTGAATGGGGCTATCTCTTC. The V gene is TRBV6-1, the J gene TRBJ1-2; a weak D match, TRBD1 (5 bases). The germline V gene has CDR1 MNHNS and CDR2 SASEGT. The CDR3 runs to 10 residues.

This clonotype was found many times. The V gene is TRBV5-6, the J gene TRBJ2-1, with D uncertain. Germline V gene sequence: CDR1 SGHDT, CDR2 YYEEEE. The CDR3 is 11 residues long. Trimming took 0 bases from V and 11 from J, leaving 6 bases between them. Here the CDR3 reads CASSLGSKQFF. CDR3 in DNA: TGTGCCAGCAGCTTGGGGTCGAAGCAGTTCTTC.

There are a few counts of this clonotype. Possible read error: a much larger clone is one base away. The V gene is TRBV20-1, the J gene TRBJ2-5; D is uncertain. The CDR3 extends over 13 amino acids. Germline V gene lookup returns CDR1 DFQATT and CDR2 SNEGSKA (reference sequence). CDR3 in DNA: TGCAGTGCTAGAGGGGATGATAAAGAGAACCAGTACTTC. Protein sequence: CSARGDDKENQYF.

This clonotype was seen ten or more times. As DNA, the CDR3 is TGTGCCAGTGTAGGGACTAGCGGATCCTCCTACGAGCAGTACTTC. Its protein is CASVGTSGSSYEQYF. The chain joins TRBV6-6 to TRBJ2-7, with 11 bases aligning to TRBD2. The germline V gene encodes CDR1 MNHNY and CDR2 SVGAGI (reference sequence). The CDR3 is 15 residues long. The J segment lost 0 bases and the V segment lost 9 bases, leaving 7 bases of the junction unmatched.

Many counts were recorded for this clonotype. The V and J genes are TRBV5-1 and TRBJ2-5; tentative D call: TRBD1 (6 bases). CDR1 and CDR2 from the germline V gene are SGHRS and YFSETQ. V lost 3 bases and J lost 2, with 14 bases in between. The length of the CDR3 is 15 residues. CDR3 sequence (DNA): TGCGCCAGCAGCTCGACCACAGGGAGTCAAGAGACCCAGTACTTC. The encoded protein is CASSSTTGSQETQYF.

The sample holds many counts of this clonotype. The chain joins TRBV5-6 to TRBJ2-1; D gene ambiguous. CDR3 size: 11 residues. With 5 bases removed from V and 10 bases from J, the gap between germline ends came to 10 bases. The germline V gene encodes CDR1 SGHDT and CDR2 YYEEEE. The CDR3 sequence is CASRLALEQFF. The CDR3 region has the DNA TGTGCCAGCAGGTTAGCATTGGAGCAGTTCTTC.